The T cell receptor (beta chain) under discussion was sequenced for a study of human T cells and chemical hapten exposure (dated by TCRdb to the early 2020s). Concerning the study at large: For sensitization, 2% DPC in acetone was applied to a 2 cm by 2 cm area of upper inner arm skin. Throughout the approximately 26-week study period, patients were also given weekly therapeutic DPC doses on the scalp. Patch testing on the upper back used Finn chambers containing 0.01% DPC, with scoring done after 6 days according to International Contact Dermatitis Research Group standards. The patient cohort, mostly female, included alopecia areata with under or over 50% scalp involvement, alopecia totalis and alopecia universalis. Libraries were combined into a pool for sequencing, and differences in TCR yield between samples came mainly from small differences in library volumes within the pool. The study tracked peripheral blood TCR repertoire changes in vivo during primary and secondary sensitization to the hapten diphenylcyclopropenone (DPC) in alopecia patients. Blood samples were taken from patients before sensitization (week 0) and at 2, 6 and about 24 weeks after DPC sensitization. For TCR sequencing, blood came from 25 to 30 alopecia patients at anywhere from one to four time points (pre-sensitization, 2, 6 and 24 weeks). The full study reports these points: Because all patients had alopecia, a presumed autoimmune disease, the immune response of the patients might differ from that of healthy individuals. Compared with pre-sensitization or healthy control sets, expanded TCRs formed significantly more large CDR3 similarity clusters, which is consistent with antigen-driven responses. Repeated subsampling changed both the strength of the expansion versus patch-test correlation and the threshold at which the correlation became significant. No change with DPC sensitization was found in the number of TCRs above 1 in 1000 frequency, and no evidence of global repertoire structure alterations was found. A positive correlation was found between the number of PT1 expanded TCRs and patch test score, with significance reached at thresholds 8, 16 and 32 but not 4.

From cysteine to phenylalanine, the CDR3 is 11 amino acids long. Only the CDR3 DNA stays, 33 bases, in frame from base 1. V was cut back by 5 bases and J by 7 bases, leaving a gap of 6 bases between them. The time point label corresponds to: patch test 3, about 24 weeks after DPC sensitization. Reading the label with the study, this specimen's treatment or condition is: therapeutic diphenylcyclopropenone sensitization with weekly scalp DPC. At every patch-test visit, the blood draw took place before the patch test was put on. To be eligible, patients had to be aged 18 to 70, diagnosed with alopecia and judged suitable for DPC therapy, while pregnant patients were excluded. Total RNA was isolated from unfractionated whole blood collected in Tempus Blood RNA tubes. In the case of this clonotype: Its antigen is not yet known. The sample holds no much larger clone one base away, and base qualities are not on file.

Libraries were built with RACE. Sequenced on a NextSeq 500. During library preparation, unique molecular identifiers were attached to individual cDNA molecules so that TCRs could be counted quantitatively and reproducibly. Each blood RNA sample was used to sequence both TCR alpha and TCR beta chains. From the authors' description of their analysis: The median number of TCRs per sample was some 100,000, ranging from 23,224 to 690,600. The Decombinator software suite was used to annotate V, J and CDR3 in the TCR reads. Every sample was subsampled to the same number of TCRs (28,000) for the PS versus PT1 abundance plots. Expanded TCRs were defined as absent before sensitization and observed at least eight times at the 2-week time point. The raw public data were reprocessed by TCRdb itself: fastp quality trimming at Q25, MiXCR clonotype calling, in-frame beta chains only. Records with the same CDR3 protein are collapsed into one entry carrying the most frequent genes and DNA. The V and J calls follow TCRdb's processing rather than the paper's. This sample holds about 160,000 distinct CDR3 sequences; about a quarter were observed only once. The ten largest clonotypes hold around 2.3% of the sample.

This chain joins TRBV12-3 or TRBV12-4 to TRBJ1-5; the D gene identity is not certain. The input for sequencing was whole blood, taken in connection with sensitization to the hapten diphenylcyclopropenone (DPC). This TCR was recovered from a young woman with alopecia areata. Some clones in this sample may be carry-over from other donors' samples. CDR3 sequence: CASSTGQPQHF. The sequenced DNA is TGTGCCAGCAGTACCGGACAGCCCCAGCATTTT.